This record concerns one T cell receptor (beta chain) sequence. What it recognizes is unknown. This record comes from a study of Tregs in tolerant kidney transplant recipients. Findings and limits, study-wide: Few patients were studied, so findings need validation in larger groups. The most relevant donor-specific Treg TCRbeta repertoire apparently came from expansion with activated donor B cells.

The V and J ends lost 2 bases and 4 bases, in that order; junction bases with no gene match: 2. The CDR3 totals 15 residues. Germline loops: CDR1 MRHNA, CDR2 SNTAGT. Some clones are missing from TCRdb's copy, which holds only in-frame ones; the method was immunoSEQ multiplex PCR. The sample has about 120,000 clones, roughly 93% seen once. This clonotype originated in a human donor in good health. The V gene is TRBV6-4, the J gene TRBJ1-1, with 12 bases that match TRBD1. The specimen sequenced was CD4+ T cells from blood. For the CDR3, the DNA is TGTGCCAGCAGTGACGGGACAGGGGGCCGCACTGAAGCTTTCTTT. As protein: CASSDGTGGRTEAFF.